This TCR beta chain was documented in a study of control samples from healthy donors and cancer patients. Profiling relied on immunoSEQ multiplex PCR, and the TCRdb table lists in-frame clones only, not all of them. Seen here are 90,000 to 100,000 clones, about 88% observed once, and the top ten hold 38%. Germline loops: CDR1 MNHNS, CDR2 SASEGT. The CDR3 is 15 amino acids. The V gene lost 0 bases and the J gene lost 2 bases, with 9 bases spanning the gap. The receptor's source is a man between 65 and 85 years old with lung cancer. The chain has TRBV6-1 and TRBJ2-3; D gene uncertain. Sequenced: PBMCs. The DNA for the CDR3 is TGTGCCAGCAGTGAAGCGTACTCGAACACAGATACGCAGTATTTT. Its translation is CASSEAYSNTDTQYF.